This TCR beta chain comes out of a study of blood T cell repertoires in COVID-19. Study as a whole: COVID-19 samples from acute and convalescent phases originated in the United States, Italy and Spain.

Participants were aged roughly 18 to 90 years, lived in 20 to 30 US areas, and enrolled virtually. Assignments of participants to cohorts depended upon their own reported clinical history. Someone with COVID-19 had been met by exposed participants within 2 weeks before study entry. Generated by immunoSEQ multiplex PCR, the TCRdb table keeps only in-frame clones and is missing some. The table lists fewer than 300,000 clones, about four fifths of them singletons. Per the germline V gene, CDR1 is SNHLY and CDR2 is FYNNEI. Trimming removed 6 bases from V and 2 bases from J, with 11 bases in between. CDR3 length equals 14 residues.

The sample comprised PBMCs or T cells enriched from blood (not recorded which). The chain combines TRBV2 with TRBJ1-5; TRBD1 is a possible D gene (5 bases). This receptor was identified in a man between 35 and 55 years old who had been exposed to COVID-19. As DNA, the CDR3 is TGTGCCAGCAGAGGGTCGGGGGGCAATCAGCCCCAGCATTTT. This encodes CASRGSGGNQPQHF.